A selection of T cell receptor beta chains follows, all from one sample in a study of regulatory T cells in long-lasting Graves disease. One entry per CDR3 protein results from TCRdb running MiXCR on the multiplex PCR reads. The table records 360,000 or so distinct CDR3 sequences, 12% of them present only once. These data are also associated with another study on T cells in Graves' hyperthyroidism and ophthalmopathy.

Sequences were derived from peripheral blood mononuclear cells (PBMCs), sampled at new diagnosis, from a patient treated with antithyroid drugs. All receptors come from a woman between 18 and 29 years old with Graves disease. CDR3s include the opening cysteine and the closing phenylalanine or tryptophan. The D gene is left open where the match is weak. Where a row states a size, it is once, few, many or the class of an expanded clone; other rows omit it.

clone_size,d_call,v_call,j_call,cdr3_aa,cdr3_nt
few,NA,TRBV20-1,TRBJ2-2,CSARDFYYGELFF,TGCAGTGCTAGAGACTTTTACTACGGGGAGCTGTTTTTT
many,TRBD1,TRBV15,TRBJ1-5,CATSRGGQGNQPQHF,TGTGCCACCAGCAGAGGAGGACAGGGTAATCAGCCCCAGCATTTT
many,NA,TRBV6-1,TRBJ1-2,CASSSGTTPRKGYTF,TGTGCCAGCAGCTCAGGGACAACCCCCCGGAAGGGCTACACCTTC
few,NA,TRBV30,TRBJ2-7,CAWSLLGSEQYF,TGTGCCTGGAGTTTATTAGGGTCAGAGCAGTACTTC
many,NA,TRBV5-1,TRBJ1-1,CASSFVRSELGLATEAFF,TGCGCCAGCAGCTTTGTTCGTTCAGAATTGGGGTTAGCCACTGAAGCTTTCTTT
NA,TRBD1,TRBV3-1,TRBJ1-2,CASGEGQNYGYTF,TGTGCCAGCGGCGAGGGACAGAACTATGGCTACACCTTC
few,NA,TRBV24-1,TRBJ1-5,CATSEGLYSNQPQHF,TGTGCCACCAGTGAAGGGCTTTATAGCAATCAGCCCCAGCATTTT
NA,NA,TRBV12-3/TRBV12-4,TRBJ1-5,CASSFIEPQHF,TGTGCCAGCAGTTTTATTGAGCCCCAGCATTTT
few,TRBD2,TRBV6-1,TRBJ2-1,CASSPPTSGTSEQFF,TGTGCCAGCAGTCCCCCAACTAGCGGGACGAGTGAGCAGTTCTTC
many,NA,TRBV7-9,TRBJ2-4,CASSPRVGNIQYF,TGTGCCAGCAGCCCACGTGTGGGAAACATTCAGTACTTC